There are many counts of the clone carrying this T cell receptor beta chain. Its cognate antigen is unknown. This sample was included in a study of T-cell memory formation after mild COVID-19. Study-level points and caveats: The pre-infection memory compartment contained some responding clones, suggesting cross-reactive memory joined. Among contracting clones, CD4+ were mainly CM/EM and CD8+ enriched in EMRA. CD4/CD8 balance characterized clones contracting day 15 to 85, and CD4+ skew characterized later expanders.

The 5'RACE method, run with constant-segment primers, produced TCR alpha and TCR beta cDNA libraries (carrying sample barcodes and UMIs). TCRdb reprocessed the 5' RACE reads with MiXCR, giving one entry per CDR3 protein. Of 300,000 to 350,000 distinct CDR3 sequences listed, about 13% are singletons. The length of the CDR3 is 12 residues. The germline V gene has CDR1 MNHEY and CDR2 SVGEGT. The V end was cut by 5 bases, the J end by 5 bases, with 9 bases between. The clonotype was recovered from a man aged 18 to 35 who had mild COVID-19 (a few samples of this study predate the infection). Cell type and time point are not known. Specimen: PBMCs or a T cell subset sorted from them (not recorded which). The gene calls are TRBV6-2 or TRBV6-3 and TRBJ2-5, with D unresolved. The CDR3 region is CASSPTDETQYF. CDR3 bases: TGTGCCAGCAGTCCAACGGATGAGACCCAGTACTTC.